The rows below give T cell receptor beta chains drawn from one sample of a study of early stage breast cancer tumors. This table comes from immunoSEQ multiplex PCR, and its TCRdb copy is limited to in-frame clones, with some not included. The table has some 21,000 clones, 60% to 85% seen once. Material for sequencing was blood. The receptor set was obtained from a person in their sixties or seventies with breast cancer. CDR3s include the opening cysteine and the closing phenylalanine or tryptophan. Fields, in order: J gene, clone size, V gene, D gene, CDR3 DNA, CDR3 protein. The D gene is left open where the match is weak. Rows give clone size only sometimes, using once, few, many, or a class for an expanded clone.

>TRBJ1-2|few|TRBV9|NA
TGTGCCAGCAGCGTAGTATCTCTTAACTATGGCTACACCTTC
CASSVVSLNYGYTF
>TRBJ2-5|few|TRBV5-1|NA
TGCGCCAGCAGCTTCAGCGCAGAGACCCAGTACTTC
CASSFSAETQYF
>TRBJ2-7|NA|TRBV12-5|NA
TGTGCTAGCGGTCGTCCGGGCTACGAGCAGTACTTC
CASGRPGYEQYF
>TRBJ2-3|NA|TRBV6-5|NA
TGTGCCAGCAGGATTTGGGGAGAGGGAGATACGCAGTATTTT
CASRIWGEGDTQYF
>TRBJ2-5|NA|TRBV19|TRBD2
TGTGCCAGTAGTATGGGACTAGCGGGAGCGGACGGGGAGACCCAGTACTTC
CASSMGLAGADGETQYF
>TRBJ2-7|NA|TRBV12-5|NA
TGTGCTAGTGGTTTGGGTCGCTCCTACGAGCAGTACTTC
CASGLGRSYEQYF
>TRBJ2-7|NA|TRBV19|NA
TGTGCCAGTAGTCCAGGGGTGGTCTCCTACGAGCAGTACTTC
CASSPGVVSYEQYF
>TRBJ2-7|NA|TRBV7-9|TRBD1
TGTGCCAGCAGCCCGGGACAGGGTTTCTACGAGCAGTACTTC
CASSPGQGFYEQYF
>TRBJ1-5|NA|TRBV11-3|TRBD1
TGTGCCAGCAGCCCGGACAGGGATCAGCCCCAGCATTTT
CASSPDRDQPQHF
>TRBJ2-7|NA|TRBV10-3|NA
TGTGCCATCAGTGACGGCCAGCGGACCTACGAGCAGTACTTC
CAISDGQRTYEQYF
>TRBJ1-6|few|TRBV18|NA
TGTGCCAGCTCCCTCGCGTATTCCTATAATTCACCCCTCCACTTT
CASSLAYSYNSPLHF
>TRBJ1-4|NA|TRBV19|TRBD1
TGTGCCAGTAGTGCTCAGGGGGCGCCTAATGAAAAACTGTTTTTT
CASSAQGAPNEKLFF
>TRBJ1-4|NA|TRBV9|NA
TGTGCCAGCAGCGTAGGTGGGACTTCTACTAATGAAAAACTGTTTTTT
CASSVGGTSTNEKLFF
>TRBJ1-1|NA|TRBV7-6|NA
TGTGCCAGCAGCCGGGGGGGGCTTAACACTGAAGCTTTCTTT
CASSRGGLNTEAFF
>TRBJ2-7|NA|TRBV5-4|TRBD2
TGTGCCAGCAGCTTCGCTTACGAGCGGGGGGCCTTGGAGCAGTACTTC
CASSFAYERGALEQYF
>TRBJ1-1|NA|TRBV6-6|NA
TGTGCCAGCAGTTACCACCACCAGGAATTGAATTCTTTCTTT
CASSYHHQELNSFF
>TRBJ2-7|NA|TRBV4-2|TRBD2
TGTGCCAGCAGCCGTCTAGCGGGAATCCACTCCTACGAGCAGTACTTC
CASSRLAGIHSYEQYF
>TRBJ2-7|NA|TRBV19|NA
TGTGCCAGTAGTGAGACAGCCCTACGGGAATTGCAGTACTTC
CASSETALRELQYF
>TRBJ1-4|NA|TRBV5-4|TRBD1
TGTGCCAGCAGCCGTGGACAGGGGGAGGGAGAAAAACTGTTTTTT
CASSRGQGEGEKLFF
>TRBJ2-1|NA|TRBV30|NA
TGTGCCTGGAGTGTACGGAGATTGCTAGCCGACACCTACAATGAGCAGTTCTTC
CAWSVRRLLADTYNEQFF
>TRBJ2-5|NA|TRBV7-6|NA
TGTGCCAGCAGCCCCACGTACCAAGAGACCCAGTACTTC
CASSPTYQETQYF
>TRBJ2-7|NA|TRBV7-9|NA
TGTGCCAGCAGCTCGAGGGCCTTTACCTACGAGCAGTACTTC
CASSSRAFTYEQYF
>TRBJ2-7|NA|TRBV2|TRBD1
TGTGCCAGCACCGACAGGGGGCCCTACGAGCAGTACTTC
CASTDRGPYEQYF
>TRBJ2-3|NA|TRBV29-1|TRBD2
TGCAGCGTCGAACTAGCGGGGGGCACAGATACGCAGTATTTT
CSVELAGGTDTQYF
>TRBJ2-5|NA|TRBV2|TRBD2
TGTGCCAGCAGTGAATATTTGGTCGGGCCCGGGGGGGAAGAGACCCAGTACTTC
CASSEYLVGPGGEETQYF
>TRBJ2-3|NA|TRBV25-1|TRBD2
TGTGCCAGCAGTGGGACTAGCGAGACCACAGATACGCAGTATTTT
CASSGTSETTDTQYF
>TRBJ2-7|once|TRBV30|NA
TGTGCCTGGAGTGTCCCCGACAGACCACCCTCCTACGAGCAGTACTTC
CAWSVPDRPPSYEQYF
>TRBJ1-1|NA|TRBV29-1|TRBD1
TGCAGCGTTGAAGATCCGGACAGGGGGTACACTGAAGCTTTCTTT
CSVEDPDRGYTEAFF
>TRBJ2-5|NA|TRBV11-3|TRBD2
TGTGCCAGCAGCCCAATAACTCCACTAGCGCCCGAAGAAGAGACCCAGTACTTC
CASSPITPLAPEEETQYF
>TRBJ2-1|NA|TRBV18|TRBD1
TGTGCCAGCTCACCTTTCCGGGACAGCTACCACAATGAGCAGTTCTTC
CASSPFRDSYHNEQFF
>TRBJ2-5|NA|TRBV18|TRBD2
TGTGCCAGCTCACCCATGGTAGCGGGGGCCCAAGAGACCCAGTACTTC
CASSPMVAGAQETQYF
>TRBJ2-7|NA|TRBV28|TRBD2
TGTGCCAGCGGGGGGCATAGCGGGAGCTACGAGCAGTACTTC
CASGGHSGSYEQYF
>TRBJ1-4|once|TRBV6-1|NA
TGTGCCAGCAAAACCGGGACGACTAATGAAAAACTGTTTTTT
CASKTGTTNEKLFF
>TRBJ2-1|NA|TRBV7-8|TRBD2
TGTGCCAGCAGCTTAGCGGTAGCGGGGGGGCTTGATATCTCCTACAATGAGCAGTTCTTC
CASSLAVAGGLDISYNEQFF
>TRBJ2-1|once|TRBV10-2|TRBD2
TGCGCCAGCAGGCGGGAGGGCGGGGAGCAGTTCTTC
CASRREGGEQFF
>TRBJ1-2|NA|TRBV29-1|NA
TGCAGCGTTGACCTCGGGGCCCCTCAAGGCTACACCTTC
CSVDLGAPQGYTF
>TRBJ1-2|NA|TRBV30|NA
TGTGCCTGGAGTGTACCAGGGCCCTCCGTAGGCTACACCTTC
CAWSVPGPSVGYTF
>TRBJ1-5|NA|TRBV7-9|TRBD1
TGTGCCAGCAGCTTAGCAGGGGGCCGCAATCAGCCCCAGCATTTT
CASSLAGGRNQPQHF
>TRBJ1-4|few|TRBV4-1|NA
TGCGCCAGCAGCCTTATGCCAGACCTGAGAAAACTGTTTTTT
CASSLMPDLRKLFF
>TRBJ2-7|NA|TRBV5-1|NA
TGCGCCAGCAGCTTGGCCGCGACAGCCTACGAGCAGTACTTC
CASSLAATAYEQYF
>TRBJ1-1|once|TRBV5-1|NA
TGCGCCAGCAGCTTGGCTGGGGGGGCCAGGGAGTGGGCTGAAGCTTTCTTT
CASSLAGGAREWAEAFF
>TRBJ1-5|NA|TRBV5-1|NA
TGCGCCAGCAGCTTGGACAGCCTTGATCAGCCCCAGCATTTT
CASSLDSLDQPQHF
>TRBJ2-7|NA|TRBV6-6|NA
TGTGCCAGCAGTTCCCCCCGTACTAGCTACGAGCAGTACTTC
CASSSPRTSYEQYF
>TRBJ2-7|few|TRBV9|NA
TGTGCCAGCAGCGTAGGCGGGACCTACGAGCAGTACTTC
CASSVGGTYEQYF
>TRBJ2-1|NA|TRBV2|NA
TGTGCCAGCAGATCCCGGGCCTCGTTCGATTTAAAGTTCTTC
CASRSRASFDLKFF
>TRBJ2-5|NA|TRBV5-1|TRBD1
TGCGCCAGCAGCTTGAAGACAGGGACCTACGAAGAGACCCAGTACTTC
CASSLKTGTYEETQYF
>TRBJ1-2|NA|TRBV6-1|NA
TGTGCCAGCACTCGGGGAACCCCGGGCTACACCTTC
CASTRGTPGYTF
>TRBJ1-2|once|TRBV4-1|TRBD1
TGCGCCAGCAGCCAAGTGACAGGGACGGGTGGCTACACCTTC
CASSQVTGTGGYTF
>TRBJ2-1|NA|TRBV29-1|TRBD2
TGCAGCGTCGCCCTTAGCGGGAGTGGGGGCAATGAGCAGTTCTTC
CSVALSGSGGNEQFF
>TRBJ2-1|NA|TRBV11-3|NA
TGTGCCAGCAGCGTGTGGGGGGAAGGTCGGCAGTTCTTC
CASSVWGEGRQFF
>TRBJ2-7|once|TRBV30|NA
TGTGCCTGGAGTGGGGAGGTGTACGAGCAGTACTTC
CAWSGEVYEQYF
>TRBJ1-2|medium-sized|TRBV6-4|TRBD1
TGTGCCAGCAGTGCCACCGGGACAGGGATTAGTGGCTACACCTTC
CASSATGTGISGYTF
>TRBJ1-5|NA|TRBV9|TRBD1
TGTGCCAGCAGTTGGGACAGTGATCAGCCCCAGCATTTT
CASSWDSDQPQHF
>TRBJ2-5|NA|TRBV4-2|TRBD2
TGTGCCAGCAGCCACCGGACTAGCGGGGGGGTCTCACAAGAGACCCAGTACTTC
CASSHRTSGGVSQETQYF
>TRBJ2-6|NA|TRBV19|NA
TGTGCCAGTAGTATTCAAGGCTCTGGGGCCAACGTCCTGACTTTC
CASSIQGSGANVLTF
>TRBJ1-1|NA|TRBV6-6|TRBD1
TGTGCCATTTTCTCAGGGGGCGCAATGAACACTGAAGCTTTCTTT
CAIFSGGAMNTEAFF
>TRBJ2-2|NA|TRBV2|NA
TGTGCCAGCATTGGTCAGGTCTACACCGGGGAGCTGTTTTTT
CASIGQVYTGELFF
>TRBJ2-7|NA|TRBV7-9|NA
TGTGCCAGCAGCTTATCAGAAGAGCAGTACTTC
CASSLSEEQYF
>TRBJ2-5|NA|TRBV11-2|NA
TGTGCCAGCAGCTTATACCGGACCCAAGAGACCCAGTACTTC
CASSLYRTQETQYF